This T cell receptor (beta chain) appears in the sequencing data of a study of OX40 agonist ivuxolimab in advanced cancers. The overall study: Patients were dosed with the agonistic anti-OX40 (CD134) antibody ivuxolimab. Partial responses were recorded for three patients, including one with hepatocellular carcinoma and two with cutaneous melanoma. Among those enrolled, mean age was about 58 years (range roughly 23 to 85) and about 82% were male. Prior anti-PD-1, anti-PD-L1 or anti-CTLA-4 therapy was allowed; about 39% had some.

Produced via immunoSEQ multiplex PCR; TCRdb's table is partial and in-frame only. In the table there are tens of thousands of clones, 82% of which are singletons. In germline, CDR1 is MNHNY, CDR2 SVGAGI (reference sequence). This CDR3 region has 15 residues. The V segment lost 5 bases and the J segment 6 bases; nucleotides outside the gene matches: 8. The chain links TRBV6-6 to TRBJ2-7, with TRBD1 matching 12 bases. The receptor's source is an adult with an advanced solid tumor such as melanoma, head and neck, liver or kidney cancer. Sequenced material: CD4+ or CD8+ T cells sorted from blood, taken in a trial of the OX40 agonist ivuxolimab. CDR3 sequence reads: CASSPGTGGQGEQYF. The CDR3 DNA is TGTGCCAGCAGTCCCGGGACAGGGGGCCAGGGCGAGCAGTACTTC.